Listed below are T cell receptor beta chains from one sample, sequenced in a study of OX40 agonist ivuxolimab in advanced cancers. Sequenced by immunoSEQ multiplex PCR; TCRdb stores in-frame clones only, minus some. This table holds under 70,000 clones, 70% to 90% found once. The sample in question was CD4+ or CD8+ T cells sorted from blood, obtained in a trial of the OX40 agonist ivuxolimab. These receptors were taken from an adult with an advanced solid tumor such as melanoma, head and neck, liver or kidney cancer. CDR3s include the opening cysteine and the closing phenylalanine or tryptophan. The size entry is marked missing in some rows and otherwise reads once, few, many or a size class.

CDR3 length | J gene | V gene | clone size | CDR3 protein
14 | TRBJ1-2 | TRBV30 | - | CAWSVTRINYGYTF
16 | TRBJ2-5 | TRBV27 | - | CASSLRLAGNQETQYF
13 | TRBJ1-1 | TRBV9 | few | CASSETGNTEAFF
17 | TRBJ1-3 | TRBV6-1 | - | CASSGTGTGGTGNTIYF
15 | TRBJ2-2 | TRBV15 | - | CATSRGPGDTGELFF
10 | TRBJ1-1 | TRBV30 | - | CAWSVNQAFF
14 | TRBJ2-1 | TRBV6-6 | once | CASSYGGVYNEQFF
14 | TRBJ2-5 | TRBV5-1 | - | CASTLTQIQETQYF
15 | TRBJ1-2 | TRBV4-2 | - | CASSPRGGSNYGYTF
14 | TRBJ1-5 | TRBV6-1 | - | CASIGGVRNQPQHF
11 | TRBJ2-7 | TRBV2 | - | CASAELYEQYF
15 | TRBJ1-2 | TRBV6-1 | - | CASSAPQRRNYGYTF
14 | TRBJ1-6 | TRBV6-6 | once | CASSKTIGNSPLHF
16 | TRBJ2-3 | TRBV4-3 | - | CASSQGSMGRTDTQYF
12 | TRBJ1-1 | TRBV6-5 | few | CASSYSGSEAFF
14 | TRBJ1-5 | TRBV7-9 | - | CASSLGRGSTPQHF
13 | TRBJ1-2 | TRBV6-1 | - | CASGTAREYGYTF
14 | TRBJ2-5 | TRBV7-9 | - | CASSSPTGQETQYF
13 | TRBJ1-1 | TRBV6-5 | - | CASSYDGNTEAFF
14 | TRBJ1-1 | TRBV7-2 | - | CASSFDRGRSEAFF
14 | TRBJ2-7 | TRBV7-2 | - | CASSLAWDKGEQYF
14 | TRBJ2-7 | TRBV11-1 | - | CASSSGRVGDEQYF
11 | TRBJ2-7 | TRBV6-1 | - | CASRLTYEQYF